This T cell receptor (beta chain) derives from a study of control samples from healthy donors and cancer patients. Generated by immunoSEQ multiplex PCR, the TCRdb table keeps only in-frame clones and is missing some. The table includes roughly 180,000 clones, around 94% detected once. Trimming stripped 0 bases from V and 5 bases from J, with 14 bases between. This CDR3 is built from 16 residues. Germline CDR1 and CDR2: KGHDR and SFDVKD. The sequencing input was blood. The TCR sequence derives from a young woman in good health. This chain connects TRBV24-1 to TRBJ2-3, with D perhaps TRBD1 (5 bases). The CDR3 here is CATSDLTQGLGDTQYF. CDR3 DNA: TGTGCCACCAGTGATTTGACCCAGGGCCTAGGAGATACGCAGTATTTT.